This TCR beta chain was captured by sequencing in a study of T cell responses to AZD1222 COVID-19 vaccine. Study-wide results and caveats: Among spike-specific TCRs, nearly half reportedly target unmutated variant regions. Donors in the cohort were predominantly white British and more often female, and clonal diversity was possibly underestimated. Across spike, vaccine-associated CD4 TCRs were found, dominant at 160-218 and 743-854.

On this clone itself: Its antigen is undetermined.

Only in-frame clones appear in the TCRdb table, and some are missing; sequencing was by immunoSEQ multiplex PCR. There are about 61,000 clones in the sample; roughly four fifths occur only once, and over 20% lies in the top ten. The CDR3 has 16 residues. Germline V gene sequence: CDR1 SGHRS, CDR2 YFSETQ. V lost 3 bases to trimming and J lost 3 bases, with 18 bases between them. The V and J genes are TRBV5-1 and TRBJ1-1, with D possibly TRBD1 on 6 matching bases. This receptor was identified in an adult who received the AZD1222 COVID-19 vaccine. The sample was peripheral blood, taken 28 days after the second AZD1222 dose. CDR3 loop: CASSSGWGGADTEAFF. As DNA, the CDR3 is TGCGCCAGCAGCTCCGGTTGGGGGGGCGCGGACACTGAAGCTTTCTTT.